The clone carrying this TCR beta chain was counted once. Antigen unknown. V lost 8 bases and J lost 5; bases outside the gene matches: 7. This CDR3 has 13 residues. From germline, CDR1 is SEHNR and CDR2 FQNEAQ (reference sequence). The entry originates in a study of identical twins. Notes on the study in general: Because invariant MAIT and iNKT cells could be present, zero-insertion analyses could be partly confounded.

From the 5' RACE reads, TCRdb called clonotypes with MiXCR, one entry per CDR3 protein. The table has approximately 500,000 distinct CDR3 sequences, approximately 25% seen once. The same sample was also used in a study of T cells expressing NK-cell markers. This second report adds: With respect to HCMV, most of the eight sequenced donors were seropositive, and one was seronegative. The contribution of dominant NKG2C+ clonotypes to CD8+ T cells in more than five donors was roughly 1.0-7.0%. Clarity on HCMV specificity was lacking for the expanded NKG2C+ T cell clones.

Specimen: CD4+ T cells sorted from blood. This sequence joins TRBV7-9 and TRBJ2-3; 7 nucleotides align to TRBD1. This TCR derives from a woman younger than 30 in good health. Written as DNA, the CDR3 is TGTGCCAGCGGCACCGCAGGGGGAGATACGCAGTATTTT. This translates into CASGTAGGDTQYF. The full variable domain, rest sourced from reference TRBV7-9 and TRBJ2-3, is DTGVSQNPRHKITKRGQNVTFRCDPISEHNRLYWYRQTLGQGPEFLTYFQNEAQLEKSRLLSDRFSAERPKGSFSTLEIQRTEQGDSAMYLCASGTAGGDTQYFGPGTRLTVL.